The clone carrying this T cell receptor beta chain has a single count. The antigen remains unidentified. The ends were cut back, 6 bases at V and 1 base at J, with 12 bases in the middle. Germline V lookup: CDR1 KGHDR, CDR2 SFDVKD. This CDR3 spans 15 amino acids. The source of the sample is a study of T cell repertoires in cytomegalovirus infection. Turning to the study itself: TCR beta signatures that were public indicated CMV infection and matching HLA type.

Points from the study as a whole: HLA-C-restricted TCR beta clonotypes specific for CMV led the ex vivo response.

MiXCR was run by TCRdb on the reads, yielding one entry per CDR3 protein. The data show 250,000 to 300,000 distinct CDR3 sequences, 20% to 25% seen once. The sample was cultured PBMCs, taken from culture after CMV antigen stimulation. This TCR was sampled from a human donor in good health (CMV status not recorded). Some clones in this sample may be carry-over from other donors' samples. The J gene is TRBJ1-5, the V gene TRBV24-1; D unclear. The CDR3 loop reads CATSSPGDSNQPQHF. Written as DNA, the CDR3 is TGTGCCACCAGTTCACCAGGTGACAGCAATCAGCCCCAGCATTTT.